Shown below are 2 T cell receptor beta chains from a single sample sequenced in a study of CD8 T cells in ankylosing spondylitis. TCRdb fed the 5' RACE reads into MiXCR, producing one record per CDR3 protein. The sample gives some 150,000 distinct CDR3 sequences, under 55% of which show up once; 13% to 15% is in the top ten. Specimen: synovial fluid, either unsorted or a sorted T cell fraction (not recorded which). Source of these receptors: a male donor with ankylosing spondylitis.

This chain connects TRBV7-3 to TRBJ2-1, with 8 bases that match TRBD2. The CDR3 has 16 amino acids. CDR1 and CDR2 (germline): SGHTA, FQGTGA. V lost 6 bases to trimming and J lost 8 bases; unmatched junction nucleotides: 15. As DNA, the CDR3 is TGTGCCAGCAGTACCAATCTAGCGGGCGCATTCCATGAGCAGTTCTTC. As protein: CASSTNLAGAFHEQFF.

This clonotype was observed many times. This rearrangement joins TRBV5-1 to TRBJ2-2; 11 bases agree with TRBD2. This CDR3 region has 17 residues. After removal of 2 bases from V and 2 bases from J, the junction contained 5 bases not matched to a gene. The germline gives CDR1 SGHRS, CDR2 YFSETQ. The CDR3 region has the DNA TGCGCCAGCAGCTTATACGGACTAGCGGGTAACACCGGGGAGCTGTTTTTT. Its protein is CASSLYGLAGNTGELFF.